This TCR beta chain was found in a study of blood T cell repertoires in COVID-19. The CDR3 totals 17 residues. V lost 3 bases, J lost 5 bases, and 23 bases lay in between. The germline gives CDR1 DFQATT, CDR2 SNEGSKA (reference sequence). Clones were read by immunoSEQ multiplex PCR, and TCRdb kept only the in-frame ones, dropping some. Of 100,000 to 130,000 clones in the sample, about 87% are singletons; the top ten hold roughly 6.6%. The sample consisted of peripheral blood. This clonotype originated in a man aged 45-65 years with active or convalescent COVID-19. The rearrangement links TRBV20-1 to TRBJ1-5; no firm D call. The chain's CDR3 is CSASGGRVAQEDQPQHF. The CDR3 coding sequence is TGCAGTGCTAGTGGAGGTAGGGTGGCTCAGGAGGATCAGCCCCAGCATTTT.